What follows are 16 T cell receptor beta chains derived from one specimen sequenced in a study of blood T cell repertoires in COVID-19. The protocol was immunoSEQ multiplex PCR, while the TCRdb copy is restricted to in-frame clones and leaves out a portion. The sample carries roughly 700,000 clones, 80% to 90% recorded once. Sequenced: peripheral blood. The receptors stem from a woman between 18 and 29 years old with acute or convalescent COVID-19.

The rearrangement links TRBV6-2 or TRBV6-3 to TRBJ1-1; D is ambiguous. The ends were cut back, 4 bases at V and 5 bases at J, with 17 bases in the middle. The CDR3 is 15 amino acids. Germline CDR1 and CDR2: MNHEY and SVGEGT. DNA for the CDR3: TGTGCCAGCAGTTGGAGTTCAGCTAAGACGACTGAAGCTTTCTTT. Protein sequence: CASSWSSAKTTEAFF.

The rearrangement joins TRBV12-3 or TRBV12-4 to TRBJ1-2; no clear D. This CDR3 comprises 13 residues. V lost 3 bases and J lost 5, with 10 bases in between. CDR3 sequence (DNA): TGTGCCAGCAGTTTGAGTTGGTTGTATGGCTACACCTTC. Its translation is CASSLSWLYGYTF.

This sequence joins TRBV7-9 and TRBJ1-1; a weak D match, TRBD1 (5 bases). V was clipped by 2 bases and J by 1 base, with 11 bases between them. CDR3 length: 15 residues. CDR1 and CDR2 (germline): SEHNR, FQNEAQ (reference sequence). CDR3 bases: TGTGCCAGCAGCTTACCTACGACAGCGAACACTGAAGCTTTCTTT. This gives the protein CASSLPTTANTEAFF. Supplemented by reference TRBV7-9 and TRBJ1-1, the full variable domain reads DTGVSQNPRHKITKRGQNVTFRCDPISEHNRLYWYRQTLGQGPEFLTYFQNEAQLEKSRLLSDRFSAERPKGSFSTLEIQRTEQGDSAMYLCASSLPTTANTEAFFGQGTRLTVV.

The V call is TRBV12-5, the J call TRBJ1-3; D is unresolved. CDR3 length equals 12 residues. Germline V gene data show CDR1 as LGHNT and CDR2 as FRNRAP. V lost 5 bases, J lost 5 bases, and 7 bases lay in between. In nucleotides, the CDR3 is TGTGCTAGTGGTCTCGACAGAAACACCATATATTTT. It yields the protein CASGLDRNTIYF.

The V call is TRBV20-1, the J call TRBJ1-1; D unclear. V was cut by 0 bases and J by 8 bases, with 7 bases left in between. Germline CDR1 DFQATT, CDR2 SNEGSKA (reference sequence). The CDR3 runs to 11 residues. CDR3 sequence reads: CSARDEAEAFF. CDR3 DNA: TGCAGTGCTAGAGATGAGGCAGAAGCTTTCTTT.

The rearrangement links TRBV24-1 to TRBJ2-1; possible D gene TRBD1, 5 bases. The V gene lost 9 bases and the J gene lost 12 bases, with 17 bases spanning the gap. The CDR3 runs 12 residues. Looked up from germline, CDR1 is KGHDR and CDR2 is SFDVKD. The CDR3 reads CATQGIRRGQFF. CDR3 coding DNA: TGTGCCACCCAAGGCATCCGAAGGGGGCAGTTCTTC.

The J gene is TRBJ1-2, the V gene TRBV28; D is possibly TRBD1 (5 bases). The germline gives CDR1 MDHEN, CDR2 SYDVKM. The CDR3 length is 13 residues. The ends were cut back, 5 bases at V and 3 bases at J, with 10 bases in the middle. CDR3 residues: CASSARQYYGYTF. DNA of the CDR3: TGTGCCAGCAGTGCCAGACAGTACTATGGCTACACCTTC.

The chain uses TRBV6-6 and TRBJ1-2; the D gene is possibly TRBD1 (5 bases). V was cut by 7 bases and J by 1 base, with 10 bases left in between. Germline V gene data show CDR1 as MNHNY and CDR2 as SVGAGI (reference sequence). The CDR3 covers 13 residues. The DNA of the CDR3 is TGTGCCAGCACCCCGGGGGTTAACTATGGCTACACCTTC. Translating gives CASTPGVNYGYTF.

V is TRBV12-3 or TRBV12-4 and J is TRBJ1-5, with a possible D match to TRBD1 (5 bases). The V end lost 3 bases, the J end lost 6 bases, and 9 bases lay between the germline ends. CDR3 size: 13 residues. CDR3 bases: TGTGCCAGCAGTTTCAGGGTAACTCAGCCCCAGCATTTT. This gives the protein CASSFRVTQPQHF.

The gene calls are TRBV6-4 and TRBJ2-3, with D possibly matching TRBD1 (5 bases). V was shortened by 0 bases and J by 1 base, with 11 bases between the two germline ends. The CDR3 sequence is 16 residues long. CDR1 is MRHNA, CDR2 SNTAGT, per germline. The CDR3 nucleotides read TGTGCCAGCAGTGACTCTCCAGTACAGGGCACAGATACGCAGTATTTT. Residues: CASSDSPVQGTDTQYF.

The chain uses TRBV9 and TRBJ1-2; D not resolved. The CDR3 has 13 residues. The V and J ends lost 5 bases and 9 bases respectively, with 17 bases between them. Germline V lookup: CDR1 SGDLS, CDR2 YYNGEE. DNA for the CDR3: TGTGCCAGCAGTCTTGAACTAGGACTGCGCTACACCTTC. It is translated as CASSLELGLRYTF.

This sequence joins TRBV6-5 and TRBJ1-3; unclear D gene. CDR1 and CDR2 from the germline V gene are MNHEY and SVGAGI. The CDR3 is 13 residues long. V lost 7 bases to trimming and J lost 0 bases, with 7 bases between them. DNA for the CDR3: TGTGCCAGCATCTTCGGCTCTGGAAACACCATATATTTT. It codes for CASIFGSGNTIYF.

The chain couples TRBV15 to TRBJ2-3; D remains unclear. The CDR3 extends over 14 amino acids. Trimming took off 1 base at V and 6 bases at J, with 11 bases between the two ends. The germline V gene encodes CDR1 LNHNV and CDR2 YYDKDF (reference sequence). The CDR3 DNA follows: TGTGCCACCAGCAGAGGTCCCTCGGTGGATACGCAGTATTTT. Its translation is CATSRGPSVDTQYF.

V usage is TRBV9 and J usage is TRBJ1-2; maybe TRBD1 (5 bases). This CDR3 contains 13 residues. Germline lookup yields CDR1 SGDLS and CDR2 YYNGEE. Trimming left V 3 bases short and J 7 bases short, with 13 bases between. CDR3 in DNA: TGTGCCAGCAGCGCAAGCCCCGGGGGTGGCTACACCTTC. This translates into CASSASPGGGYTF.

The genes are TRBV7-2 and TRBJ2-1; TRBD2 matches 9 bases. Trimming removed 0 bases from V and 4 bases from J; junction bases left unmatched: 4. This CDR3 comprises 16 residues. Germline V gives CDR1 SGHTA, CDR2 FQGNSA. The CDR3 DNA reads as TGTGCCAGCAGCTTAGCGAAGGCGGGGGGGTACAATGAGCAGTTCTTC. This translates into CASSLAKAGGYNEQFF.

This sequence joins TRBV6-5 and TRBJ1-2; D ambiguous. V was trimmed by 0 bases and J by 4 bases, leaving 12 bases between them. This CDR3 has 15 amino acids. From germline, CDR1 is MNHEY and CDR2 SVGAGI. The CDR3 protein is CASSYSRTGIYGYTF. The CDR3 DNA follows: TGTGCCAGCAGTTACTCGCGGACGGGAATCTATGGCTACACCTTC.